Presented here are 15 T cell receptor beta chains from one specimen sequenced in a study of T cells in Graves' hyperthyroidism and ophthalmopathy. TCR beta CDR3 region amplification was performed from RNA transcripts. First-round RT-PCR of the TCR CDR3 relied on the HTBI primer set. One entry per CDR3 protein results from TCRdb running MiXCR on the multiplex PCR reads. Of 500,000 to 600,000 distinct CDR3 sequences listed, less than 20% were seen once; the top ten hold about 50%. Sequencing input: blood. These receptors were obtained from a man aged 35-49 years with Graves' ophthalmopathy.

This chain uses TRBV12-5 with TRBJ2-3; D perhaps matches TRBD1 (8 bases). The CDR3 has 16 residues. V lost 6 bases and J 2 bases, leaving 18 bases between the germline ends. Germline V gives CDR1 LGHNT, CDR2 FRNRAP. The CDR3 protein is CASGLTGGGATDTQYF. The CDR3 coding sequence is TGTGCTAGTGGCCTCACAGGGGGAGGGGCCACAGATACGCAGTATTTT.

About this clonotype itself: This may stem from a read error, because a much larger clone lies one nucleotide away. The rearrangement links TRBV3-1 to TRBJ2-7; D uncertain. The CDR3 loop spans 15 amino acids. The germline V gene has CDR1 LGHDT and CDR2 YNNKEL (reference sequence). CDR3 sequence: CAGSQETPFSNEQYF. CDR3 DNA: TGTGCCGGCAGCCAGGAAACCCCATTCTCTAACGAGCAGTACTTC.

This clonotype was counted ten times or more. This rearrangement joins TRBV20-1 to TRBJ2-7; TRBD1 agrees at 10 bases. Germline-derived CDR1 and CDR2 are DFQATT and SNEGSKA (reference sequence). Germline trimming cut 2 bases from V and 3 bases from J; bases unmatched to any gene: 4. The CDR3 loop spans 14 amino acids. The CDR3 nucleotides are TGCAGTGCTAGACACTGGGACAGGGGCTACGAGCAGTACTTC. This codes for CSARHWDRGYEQYF.

In this sample, this clonotype turned up a few times. The chain combines TRBV28 with TRBJ2-5; 12 bases agree with TRBD2. This CDR3 comprises 19 residues. The ends lost 6 bases at V and 1 base at J; junction bases unmatched: 15. Germline V gene sequence: CDR1 MDHEN, CDR2 SYDVKM. CDR3 sequence (DNA): TGTGCCAGCAGATCTGGACTAGCGGGGCCCCGAGGGGCCCAAGAGACCCAGTACTTC. Amino acids: CASRSGLAGPRGAQETQYF.

The chain combines TRBV14 with TRBJ2-7; D gene unclear. Germline V lookup: CDR1 SGHDN, CDR2 FVKESK. V dropped 1 base and J dropped 3 bases, with 7 bases sitting between them. There are 13 residues in the CDR3. The CDR3, as DNA: TGTGCCAGCAGCCAAGGGGTCGGCTACGAGCAGTACTTC. Encoded protein: CASSQGVGYEQYF.

This clonotype was picked up a small number of times. This sequence joins TRBV29-1 and TRBJ2-7; D uncertain. Germline V gives CDR1 SQVTM, CDR2 ANQGSEA. The V gene lost 0 bases and the J gene lost 3 bases, with 3 bases spanning the gap. The CDR3 has 11 residues. The CDR3 spells CSVEDRYEQYF. The CDR3 DNA reads TGCAGCGTTGAAGATCGCTACGAGCAGTACTTC.

This clonotype came up a few times. CDR3 sequence (DNA): TGTGCCAGCAGCACCCTGACAGGGTTTGGAAACACCATATATTTT. This codes for CASSTLTGFGNTIYF. The J gene is TRBJ1-3, the V gene TRBV7-2; TRBD1 matches 7 bases. The CDR3 loop spans 15 amino acids. With 5 bases clipped from V and 3 bases from J, the junction kept 7 bases outside the gene matches. Germline CDR1 SGHTA, CDR2 FQGNSA.

This clonotype occurred a few times. A read error may produce the germline difference seen at one junction end. The V and J genes are TRBV24-1 and TRBJ2-2; either TRBD1 or TRBD2 may supply D (6 bases each). This CDR3 comprises 15 residues. In germline, CDR1 is KGHDR, CDR2 SFDVKD. CDR3 loop: CATSGWGAKTGELFF. CDR3 bases: TGTGCCACCTCAGGGTGGGGGGCGAAGACCGGGGAGCTGTTTTTT.

This clonotype turned up a few times. This chain connects TRBV5-1 to TRBJ2-4; D not resolved. V shed 1 base and J shed 5 bases, with 16 bases lying between them. Germline assignment: CDR1 SGHRS and CDR2 YFSETQ. The CDR3 is 16 residues long. CDR3 nucleotide sequence: TGCGCCAGCAGCTTGACACTGACTGGAGTAGAAAACATTCAGTACTTC. It yields the protein CASSLTLTGVENIQYF.

This clonotype was recorded at least ten times. The V call is TRBV6-1, the J call TRBJ1-5; TRBD1 agrees at 8 bases. J lost 6 bases, V lost 4 bases, and 5 bases had no gene match. The CDR3 totals 14 residues. Germline CDR1 is MNHNS and CDR2 is SASEGT. CDR3 bases: TGTGCCAGCAGTGTTACAGGGGGGGGTCAGCCCCAGCATTTT. Translating it yields CASSVTGGGQPQHF.

With regard to this clonotype: The junction shows a germline mismatch at one end, possibly a read error. The chain uses TRBV7-2 and TRBJ1-6; 9 bases are a match to TRBD1. The CDR3 runs to 16 residues. The germline CDR1 and CDR2 sequences are SGHTA and FQGNSA. In DNA form, the CDR3 reads TGTGCCGGCAGCTTAAGGGACAGGGCCTATAATTCACCCCTCCACTTT. It encodes CAGSLRDRAYNSPLHF.

This clonotype was seen repeatedly, ten times or more. V usage is TRBV18 and J usage is TRBJ2-1; TRBD1 matches at 7 bases. This CDR3 has 16 amino acids. Germline lookup yields CDR1 KGHSH and CDR2 LQKENI. V was clipped by 5 bases and J by 1 base; unmatched bases: 8. The CDR3 is CASSTWTGLSYNEQFF. The CDR3 bases are TGTGCCAGCTCAACCTGGACAGGCCTATCCTACAATGAGCAGTTCTTC.

A few counts support this clonotype. The chain uses TRBV30 and TRBJ1-6, with 7 bases that match TRBD1. V was pared by 6 bases and J by 7 bases, with 6 bases of the junction left unmatched. The germline CDR1 and CDR2 sequences are GTSNPN and SVGIG (reference sequence). CDR3 length: 13 amino acids. CDR3 sequence: CACSGQANSPLHF. The CDR3 DNA sequence: TGTGCCTGTTCCGGACAGGCCAATTCACCCCTCCACTTT. Drawing the rest from reference TRBV30 and TRBJ1-6, the complete variable domain is SQTIHQWPATLVQPVGSPLSLECTVEGTSNPNLYWYRQAAGRGLQLLFYSVGIGQISSEVPQNLSASRPQDRQFILSSKKLLLSDSGFYLCACSGQANSPLHFGNGTRLTVT.

This clonotype was seen a few times. The gene calls are TRBV9 and TRBJ2-7; TRBD1 or TRBD2 may be the D gene (7 bases each). The CDR3 consists of 15 residues. CDR1 is SGDLS, CDR2 YYNGEE, per germline. With 4 bases removed from V and 2 bases from J, the gap between germline ends came to 16 bases. CDR3 DNA sequence: TGTGCCAGCAGCATTCAGGGGGGGGCTACCTACGAGCAGTACTTC. Translation: CASSIQGGATYEQYF.

In its sample, this clonotype was seen many times. The V and J genes are TRBV28 and TRBJ2-7, with 8 bases fitting TRBD2. Trimming cost V 6 bases and J 3 bases; bases outside gene matches: 7. The V gene's germline CDR1 is MDHEN and CDR2 SYDVKM. This CDR3 has 14 residues. The CDR3 loop reads CASRPHGTSYEQYF. In nucleotides, the CDR3 is TGTGCCAGCAGGCCGCACGGGACTAGCTACGAGCAGTACTTC. Complete variable domain (other parts from reference TRBV28 and TRBJ2-7): DVKVTQSSRYLVKRTGEKVFLECVQDMDHENMFWYRQDPGLGLRLIYFSYDVKMKEKGDIPEGYSVSREKKERFSLILESASTNQTSMYLCASRPHGTSYEQYFGPGTRLTVT.